This passage covers 24 T cell receptor beta chains from one sample sequenced in a study of CD8+CD57+ T cells in acquired aplastic anemia. Template material for TCR beta VDJ and CDR3 profiling consisted of genomic DNA. TCRdb passed the reads through MiXCR, listing each CDR3 protein once. Altogether some 220,000 distinct CDR3 sequences are present, 34% being singletons, with the ten largest covering around 1.1%. The sequenced material came from sorted CD4+, CD8+, or CD8+CD57+ T cells (not recorded which) from PBMCs. These receptors were taken from a human donor in good health, serving as a control.

The chain is built from TRBV11-2 and TRBJ2-7; D possibly uses TRBD1 or TRBD2 (6 bases each). Trimming shortened V by 0 bases and J by 2 bases, and 14 bases separated the two germline ends. CDR1 and CDR2 (germline): SGHAT, FQNNGV. This CDR3 has 16 amino acids. The CDR3 sequence: CASSLEGGGKPYEQYF. The CDR3 coding sequence is TGTGCCAGCAGCTTAGAGGGGGGCGGAAAGCCCTACGAGCAGTACTTC. The full variable domain, in which reference TRBV11-2 and TRBJ2-7 provide the parts outside the CDR3, is EAGVAQSPRYKIIEKRQSVAFWCNPISGHATLYWYQQILGQGPKLLIQFQNNGVVDDSQLPKDRFSAERLKGVDSTLKIQPAKLEDSAVYLCASSLEGGGKPYEQYFGPGTRLTVT.

The sample holds a few counts of this clonotype. J is TRBJ1-1 and V is TRBV20-1; TRBD1 matches at 9 bases. The CDR3 runs 13 residues. The V and J ends lost 5 bases and 3 bases, in that order; junction bases with no gene match: 4. Germline V gene data show CDR1 as DFQATT and CDR2 as SNEGSKA (reference sequence). CDR3 DNA: TGCAGTGCTGCACGGACAGGGGACACTGAAGCTTTCTTT. Translation: CSAARTGDTEAFF.

A remark on this clonotype: Possible read error: a much larger clone is one base away. This chain connects TRBV20-1 to TRBJ2-1, with D tentatively TRBD2 (5 bases). CDR1 is DFQATT, CDR2 SNEGSKA, per germline (reference sequence). The CDR3 is 13 residues long. CDR3 DNA: TGCAGTGCCGCATCTAGCTCCTACAATGAGCAGTCCTTC. This translates into CSAASSSYNEQSF.

The sample holds a few counts of this clonotype. V usage is TRBV5-8 and J usage is TRBJ2-5; D may be TRBD2 (5 bases). This CDR3 spans 15 amino acids. V was clipped by 2 bases and J by 4 bases, with 15 bases between them. In germline, CDR1 is SGHTS, CDR2 YDEGEE. The CDR3 DNA reads as TGTGCCAGCAGCTTCCCGGGGAGCGGCACAGAGACCCAGTACTTC. Residues: CASSFPGSGTETQYF.

The gene calls are TRBV7-8 and TRBJ2-3, with D possibly matching TRBD2 (6 bases). V was pared by 5 bases and J by 2 bases, with 14 bases between. The CDR3 extends over 15 amino acids. Per germline, CDR1 SGHVS and CDR2 FQNEAQ. The CDR3 coding sequence is TGTGCCAGCAGCCTCGGGGGACGGAACACAGATACGCAGTATTTT. This encodes CASSLGGRNTDTQYF. Based on the CDR3 plus reference TRBV7-8 and TRBJ2-3, the full variable domain is GAGVSQSPRYKVAKRGQDVALRCDPISGHVSLFWYQQALGQGPEFLTYFQNEAQLDKSGLPSDRFFAERPEGSVSTLKIQRTQQEDSAVYLCASSLGGRNTDTQYFGPGTRLTVL.

The chain joins TRBV2 to TRBJ2-1; maybe TRBD1 (6 bases). The CDR3 consists of 14 residues. The germline V gene has CDR1 SNHLY and CDR2 FYNNEI. Trimming pared 7 bases from V and 5 bases from J, leaving 15 bases between. CDR3 sequence (DNA): TGTGCCAGCATTGAGGGGGATGATGACAATGAGCAGTTCTTC. It yields the protein CASIEGDDDNEQFF.

The genes are TRBV19 and TRBJ2-1; D might be TRBD1 or TRBD2, each matching 5 bases. Germline lookup yields CDR1 LNHDA and CDR2 SQIVND (reference sequence). V was shortened by 0 bases and J by 3 bases, with 21 bases between the two germline ends. The CDR3 is made up of 19 amino acids. CDR3 amino acids: CASSIDLAKPGRNYNEQFF. Here the CDR3 DNA reads TGTGCCAGTAGTATAGACCTCGCCAAACCGGGACGGAACTACAATGAGCAGTTCTTC.

The gene calls are TRBV2 and TRBJ2-5; TRBD2 might be the D (5 bases). CDR1 and CDR2 from the germline V gene are SNHLY and FYNNEI. V was clipped by 4 bases and J by 6 bases, with 18 bases between them. The CDR3 consists of 15 residues. The CDR3 region is CASSVGFGESQTQYF. Written as DNA, the CDR3 is TGTGCCAGCAGTGTGGGGTTCGGGGAGTCACAGACCCAGTACTTC. The full variable domain, its missing parts supplied by reference TRBV2 and TRBJ2-5, is EPEVTQTPSHQVTQMGQEVILRCVPISNHLYFYWYRQILGQKVEFLVSFYNNEISEKSEIFDDQFSVERPDGSNFTLKIRSTKLEDSAMYFCASSVGFGESQTQYFGPGTRLLVL.

As concerns this clonotype: It may be a read error: a sequence one base away is much more abundant. The chain carries TRBV12-3 or TRBV12-4 and TRBJ1-3; D not resolved. The CDR3 sequence is 12 residues long. CDR3 in amino acids: CASSYAGITIYF. DNA for the CDR3: TGTGCCAGCAGTTATGCTGGAATCACCATATATTTT.

V and J are TRBV18 and TRBJ1-1; 8 positions agree with TRBD1. J was trimmed by 5 bases and V by 8 bases; bases with no gene match: 7. Per the germline V gene, CDR1 is KGHSH and CDR2 is LQKENI. The CDR3 runs to 13 residues. In nucleotides, the CDR3 is TGTGCCAGCGCGACAGGGGCGCGTACTGAAGCTTTCTTT. It specifies CASATGARTEAFF.

In its sample, this clonotype was seen many times. The J gene is TRBJ1-2, the V gene TRBV4-1; D gene ambiguous. This CDR3 has 14 residues. Trimming stripped 2 bases from V and 0 bases from J, with 7 bases between. Germline loops: CDR1 MGHRA, CDR2 YSYEKL. The CDR3 nucleotides read TGCGCCAGCAGCCAATACAGTTCTAACTATGGCTACACCTTC. Protein product: CASSQYSSNYGYTF.

To note about this clonotype: A much larger clone differs from this one at a single base, so this may be a read error. The chain has TRBV20-1 and TRBJ1-1, with D perhaps TRBD1 (5 bases). Germline CDR1 DFQATT, CDR2 SNEGSKA (reference sequence). The CDR3 has 14 residues. As DNA, the CDR3 is TGCAGTGCTCTGACAGTTACTCTGAACACTGAAGCTCTCTTT. Its protein product is CSALTVTLNTEALF.

This clonotype was seen many times. An end of the junction does not agree with germline; a read error may underlie this. The gene calls are TRBV7-9 and TRBJ1-2; D call uncertain. The CDR3 is made up of 12 amino acids. The germline gives CDR1 SEHNR, CDR2 FQNEAQ (reference sequence). The CDR3 loop is CASSSPNYGYTF. The CDR3 DNA reads as TGTGCCAGCAGCTCCCCTAATTATGGCTACACCTTC.

The chain is built from TRBV10-3 and TRBJ1-2; no reliable D call. The CDR3 totals 13 residues. V was pared by 6 bases and J by 6 bases, with 14 bases between. CDR1 is ENHRY, CDR2 SYGVKD, per germline. CDR3 sequence (DNA): TGTGCCATCAGCCATAGACGGGTCGATGGCTACACCTTC. It codes for CAISHRRVDGYTF.

Only a few counts were recorded for this clonotype. The junction and the germline gene differ at one end; a read error may be behind it. V and J are TRBV5-1 and TRBJ1-1, with TRBD1 as a possible D gene (6 bases). Germline V CDR1 and CDR2: SGHRS, YFSETQ. There are 14 residues in the CDR3. CDR3 protein: CAGSSQQGNTEAFF. For the CDR3, the DNA is TGCGCCGGCAGCTCCCAACAGGGGAACACTGAAGCTTTCTTT.

This chain uses TRBV16 with TRBJ2-7; 7 bases match TRBD2. Germline CDR1 and CDR2: KGHSY and FQNENV. The CDR3 length is 16 residues. Germline trimming cut 3 bases from V and 4 bases from J; bases unmatched to any gene: 12. The CDR3: CASSHLSGKTAYEQYF. CDR3 nucleotides: TGTGCCAGCAGCCACCTCAGCGGGAAGACGGCATACGAGCAGTACTTC.

Note on this clonotype: The junction shows a germline mismatch at one end, possibly a read error. The chain is built from TRBV20-1 and TRBJ1-4, with D hard to call. The germline V gene encodes CDR1 DFQATT and CDR2 SNEGSKA (reference sequence). The CDR3 spans 11 residues. The CDR3: CSAIINERLFF. CDR3 coding DNA: TGCAGTGCTATAATTAATGAAAGACTGTTTTTT.

As to this clonotype: Compared with germline, one end of the junction differs, possibly owing to a read error. The CDR3 nucleotides read TGTGCCAGCAGATATCAGGGTCAGGGCAATCGGCCCCAGCATTTT. This sequence encodes CASRYQGQGNRPQHF. The chain has TRBV5-8 and TRBJ1-5; a weak D match, TRBD1 (5 bases). Germline CDR1 reads SGHTS; CDR2 reads YDEGEE. CDR3 length: 15 amino acids.

This clonotype was counted between two and nine times. This rearrangement joins TRBV19 to TRBJ2-2; 7 bases fit TRBD2. V trimming: 3 bases; J trimming: 3 bases; junction bases outside the gene matches: 7. Germline assignment: CDR1 LNHDA and CDR2 SQIVND (reference sequence). This CDR3 is built from 16 residues. The CDR3 region is CASSMRGTTYTGELFF. Written as DNA, the CDR3 is TGTGCCAGTAGTATGAGAGGGACTACCTACACCGGGGAGCTGTTTTTT. The full variable domain, completed using reference TRBV19 and TRBJ2-2, is DGGITQSPKYLFRKEGQNVTLSCEQNLNHDAMYWYRQDPGQGLRLIYYSQIVNDFQKGDIAEGYSVSREKKESFPLTVTSAQKNPTAFYLCASSMRGTTYTGELFFGEGSRLTVL.

This clonotype was detected many times. The rearrangement links TRBV12-3 or TRBV12-4 to TRBJ1-5, with D tentatively TRBD1 (5 bases). V was trimmed by 6 bases and J by 7 bases, leaving 13 bases between them. CDR3 size: 13 residues. CDR3 sequence (DNA): TGTGCCAGCAGCCGGGACGAGGGGCAGCCCCAGCATTTT. Protein product: CASSRDEGQPQHF.

Details on this clonotype: Since a much larger clone is just one base distant, this may be a read error. The chain carries TRBV14 and TRBJ2-1; possibly TRBD2 for D (6 bases). CDR3 length: 16 residues. The germline V gene has CDR1 SGHDN and CDR2 FVKESK. The CDR3 here is CASSLLSGVSDNEQFF. DNA of the CDR3: TGTGCCAGCAGCCTACTTAGCGGCGTCTCCGACAATGAGCAGTTCTTC.

As regards this clonotype: The junction and the germline gene differ at one end; a read error may be behind it. The chain joins TRBV7-2 to TRBJ2-1; the D is unclear. From germline, CDR1 is SGHTA and CDR2 FQGNSA. The CDR3 loop spans 17 amino acids. The CDR3 protein is CASSLVLVGRSYNKQFF. As DNA, the CDR3 is TGTGCCAGCAGCTTAGTGCTGGTAGGACGCTCCTACAATAAGCAGTTCTTC. Looking up the rest from reference TRBV7-2 and TRBJ2-1 gives the full variable domain: GAGVSQSPSNKVTEKGKDVELRCDPISGHTALYWYRQSLGQGLEFLIYFQGNSAPDKSGLPSDRFSAERTGGSVSTLTIQRTQQEDSAVYLCASSLVLVGRSYNKQFFGPGTRLTVL.

To note about this clonotype: This may arise from a read error, as a much more abundant clone is one base away. The CDR3 region is CNARRAEARDTQYF. CDR3 bases: TGCAATGCTAGGAGGGCCGAAGCTCGGGATACGCAGTATTTT. The V gene is TRBV20-1, the J gene TRBJ2-3; the D gene is possibly TRBD2 (6 bases). The CDR3 is 14 residues long. The germline V gene has CDR1 DFQATT and CDR2 SNEGSKA (reference sequence).

Turning to this clonotype: Being one base from a much bigger clone, this may be a read error. The chain uses TRBV11-2 and TRBJ1-2; D remains ambiguous. V shed 5 bases and J shed 0 bases, with 10 bases lying between them. Germline loops: CDR1 SGHAT, CDR2 FQNNGV. This CDR3 is 14 amino acids long. CDR3 sequence: CASSLRPANYGYTF. For the CDR3, the DNA is TGTGCCAGCAGCCTCCGTCCCGCTAACTATGGCTACACCTTC.